The 16 T cell receptor beta chains below were found in one sample sequenced in a study of T cell changes during pregnancy in multiple sclerosis. Clones were read by immunoSEQ multiplex PCR, and TCRdb kept only the in-frame ones, dropping some. The sample consists of 22,000 or so clones, approximately 92% of them appearing once. Sample: CD8+ T cells from peripheral blood mononuclear cells, taken in the third trimester of pregnancy. Source of these receptors: a female donor with multiple sclerosis, enrolled in a pregnancy study.

The chain recombines TRBV7-9 with TRBJ2-2; no definite D call. CDR3 size: 13 residues. V was pared by 5 bases and J by 3 bases, with 7 bases between. Germline-derived CDR1 and CDR2 are SEHNR and FQNEAQ (reference sequence). Here the CDR3 reads CASSPPDTGELFF. In DNA, the CDR3 is TGTGCCAGCAGCCCTCCGGACACCGGGGAGCTGTTTTTT.

The chain joins TRBV5-4 to TRBJ2-3, with TRBD1 identical over 10 bases. The ends lost 5 bases at V and 3 bases at J; junction bases unmatched: 6. Germline CDR1 is SGHNT and CDR2 is YYREEE (reference sequence). The CDR3 totals 15 residues. Written as DNA, the CDR3 is TGTGCCAGCAGGATTGGGGGACAGGGGACAGATACGCAGTATTTT. Translation gives CASRIGGQGTDTQYF.

The genes are TRBV11-3 and TRBJ2-7; D is ambiguous. The CDR3 has 14 amino acids. V lost 4 bases, J lost 2 bases, and 12 bases lay in between. The germline V gene encodes CDR1 SGHNT and CDR2 YENEEA. CDR3 bases: TGTGCCAGCAGCTCGGGTGAACGACCCTACGAGCAGTACTTC. Protein product: CASSSGERPYEQYF. Full variable domain (remainder filled in from reference TRBV11-3 and TRBJ2-7): EAGVVQSPRYKIIEKKQPVAFWCNPISGHNTLYWYLQNLGQGPELLIRYENEEAVDDSQLPKDRFSAERLKGVDSTLKIQPAELGDSAVYLCASSSGERPYEQYFGPGTRLTVT.

J is TRBJ1-6 and V is TRBV5-5, with D possibly TRBD1 on 5 matching bases. This CDR3 spans 15 amino acids. V lost 4 bases and J 10 bases, leaving 18 bases between the germline ends. The germline V gene encodes CDR1 SGHKS and CDR2 YYEKEE (reference sequence). The CDR3 DNA reads as TGTGCCAGCAGCCTAGACTTAGGAGCAGGGTCACCCCTCCACTTT. This codes for CASSLDLGAGSPLHF.

This chain joins TRBV30 and TRBJ2-5; possibly TRBD1 for D (7 bases). The CDR3 runs 11 residues. Germline V gene lookup returns CDR1 GTSNPN and CDR2 SVGIG (reference sequence). The V end lost 7 bases, the J end lost 5 bases, and 11 bases lay between the germline ends. CDR3 coding DNA: TGTGCCTTATCAGGGGGGGAGACCCAGTACTTC. This codes for CALSGGETQYF.

The chain is built from TRBV11-1 and TRBJ2-3, with 8 nucleotides matching TRBD2. The trim removed 3 bases at V and 2 bases at J, leaving 7 bases unmatched. Germline assignment: CDR1 SGHAT and CDR2 FQDESV (reference sequence). The CDR3 is 16 residues long. The CDR3 spells CASSLGAGGYTDTQYF. The CDR3 DNA is TGTGCCAGCAGCTTGGGCGCGGGGGGATACACAGATACGCAGTATTTT.

The rearrangement uses TRBV27 and TRBJ1-2; 7 positions agree with TRBD1. CDR1 is MNHEY, CDR2 SMNVEV, per germline (reference sequence). There are 14 residues in the CDR3. With 3 bases clipped from V and 7 bases from J, the junction kept 8 bases outside the gene matches. CDR3 bases: TGTGCCAGCAGTTTTTTAGGGGGCGCCGGTGGCTACACCTTC. Translated, it gives CASSFLGGAGGYTF.

The gene calls are TRBV5-5 and TRBJ1-4, with D unclear. Germline V CDR1 and CDR2: SGHKS, YYEKEE (reference sequence). The CDR3 totals 16 residues. V was shortened by 3 bases and J by 3 bases, with 15 bases between the two germline ends. The CDR3 spells CASSSSNSSPNEKLFF. The CDR3 DNA reads as TGTGCCAGCAGCTCCTCGAACAGTTCACCTAATGAAAAACTGTTTTTT. The complete variable domain, with remaining parts taken from reference TRBV5-5 and TRBJ1-4, reads DAGVTQSPTHLIKTRGQQVTLRCSPISGHKSVSWYQQVLGQGPQFIFQYYEKEERGRGNFPDRFSARQFPNYSSELNVNALLLGDSALYLCASSSSNSSPNEKLFFGSGTQLSVL.

This clone came up a few times. The chain has TRBV4-2 and TRBJ1-5; TRBD1 agrees at 10 bases. The CDR3 has 15 residues. Germline loops: CDR1 LGHNA, CDR2 YNFKEQ. V shed 0 bases and J 7 bases; nucleotides not matched to a gene: 3. The CDR3 sequence: CASSQETGGVQPQHF. The CDR3 DNA is TGTGCCAGCAGCCAAGAGACAGGGGGCGTCCAGCCCCAGCATTTT.

This rearrangement joins TRBV29-1 to TRBJ2-7, with TRBD1 identical over 7 bases. V was clipped by 7 bases and J by 2 bases; unmatched bases: 2. Germline CDR1 and CDR2: SQVTM and ANQGSEA. The CDR3 sequence is 11 residues long. Here the CDR3 reads CSGQGAYEQYF. DNA for the CDR3: TGCAGCGGACAGGGTGCCTACGAGCAGTACTTC.

The rearrangement uses TRBV4-2 and TRBJ1-2, with 7 bases that match TRBD1. After removal of 0 bases from V and 4 bases from J, the junction contained 2 bases not matched to a gene. Germline V gene sequence: CDR1 LGHNA, CDR2 YNFKEQ. The CDR3 loop spans 14 amino acids. The CDR3 sequence: CASSQEGTAYGYTF. CDR3 sequence (DNA): TGTGCCAGCAGCCAAGAAGGGACAGCCTATGGCTACACCTTC.

The chain has TRBV10-3 and TRBJ2-3; maybe TRBD2 (6 bases). Per germline, CDR1 ENHRY and CDR2 SYGVKD. Trimming left V 0 bases short and J 4 bases short, with 11 bases between. CDR3 length equals 15 residues. The CDR3, as DNA: TGTGCCATCAGTGAGTCCCCTAGCGCGGCAGATACGCAGTATTTT. Translation gives CAISESPSAADTQYF.

A single count supports this clone. V is TRBV4-2 and J is TRBJ1-1; 8 bases are shared with TRBD1. This CDR3 has 16 residues. The junction had 7 bases not matched to a gene; V was cut back by 3 bases and J by 1 base. Per the germline V gene, CDR1 is LGHNA and CDR2 is YNFKEQ. CDR3 sequence (DNA): TGTGCCAGCAGCCACGAGACAGGGGACCCGAACACTGAAGCTTTCTTT. Protein sequence: CASSHETGDPNTEAFF.

The chain employs TRBV7-9 and TRBJ1-1, with a weak D call TRBD1 (6 bases). This CDR3 spans 15 amino acids. Trimming took 4 bases from V and 7 from J, leaving 19 bases between them. Per germline, CDR1 SEHNR and CDR2 FQNEAQ (reference sequence). CDR3 in DNA: TGTGCCAGCAGCTCCGATGGAAGAACAGGGCTTGAAGCTTTCTTT. Its translation is CASSSDGRTGLEAFF.

The rearrangement uses TRBV7-9 and TRBJ2-5; tentative D call: TRBD1 (6 bases). Trimming left V 4 bases short and J 3 bases short, with 12 bases between. Germline V gene lookup returns CDR1 SEHNR and CDR2 FQNEAQ (reference sequence). The CDR3 sequence is 14 residues long. Here the CDR3 reads CASSSWGPKETQYF. CDR3 sequence (DNA): TGTGCCAGCAGCTCCTGGGGGCCCAAAGAGACCCAGTACTTC.

Judged by abundance, this clone is medium-sized (0.01 to 0.1%). V usage is TRBV2 and J usage is TRBJ2-1; 8 nucleotides agree with TRBD1. CDR3 size: 18 residues. Trimming took 6 bases from V and 2 from J; bases not matched to a gene: 15. Germline V gene lookup returns CDR1 SNHLY and CDR2 FYNNEI. The CDR3 reads CASRGWAGGPDPYNEQFF. The CDR3, as DNA: TGTGCCAGCAGGGGGTGGGCAGGGGGCCCCGATCCCTACAATGAGCAGTTCTTC.